This T cell receptor (beta chain) was sequenced in a study of T cell responses to AZD1222 COVID-19 vaccine. General observations from the study: At baseline, seropositivity was found in only 5 to 7 AZD1222 recipients. Rises in breadth and depth of Spike-specific TCRs came after two AZD1222 doses.

Sequencing was performed with immunoSEQ multiplex PCR; in TCRdb, only in-frame clones are kept and a portion is missing. This sample has 200,000 or so clones, with around 87% found just once. Notes on this clone: Its target is unknown.

Sequences were derived from peripheral blood, sampled on day 0 of MenACWY control vaccination. The origin of this receptor is an adult in good health.

CDR3: CASRPTGESRQPQHF. The CDR3 DNA follows: TGTGCCAGCAGACCGACAGGGGAATCGAGACAGCCCCAGCATTTT. The chain has TRBV6-5 and TRBJ1-5, with TRBD1 matching over 8 bases. This CDR3 spans 15 amino acids. Per germline, CDR1 MNHEY and CDR2 SVGAGI. The J segment lost 7 bases and the V segment lost 6 bases, leaving 11 bases of the junction unmatched.